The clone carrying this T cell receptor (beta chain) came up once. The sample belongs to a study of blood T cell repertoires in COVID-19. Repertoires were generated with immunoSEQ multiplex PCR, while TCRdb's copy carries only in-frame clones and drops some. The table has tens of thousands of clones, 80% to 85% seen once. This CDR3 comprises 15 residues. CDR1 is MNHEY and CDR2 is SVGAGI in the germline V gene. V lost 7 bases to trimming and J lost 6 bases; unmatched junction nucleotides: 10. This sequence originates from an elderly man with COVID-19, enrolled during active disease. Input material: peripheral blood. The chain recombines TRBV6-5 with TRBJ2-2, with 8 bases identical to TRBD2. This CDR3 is CASIPGGGAPGELFF. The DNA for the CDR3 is TGTGCCAGCATTCCGGGGGGGGGCGCCCCCGGGGAGCTGTTTTTT.